The 25 T cell receptor beta chains below all came from one sample that was sequenced in a study of cytomegalovirus exposure and HLA in healthy donors. This PCR relied on a set of 60 Vbeta primers and 13 Jbeta primers. Using immunoSEQ multiplex PCR, the repertoire was profiled, and TCRdb retains in-frame clones only, with some absent. The sample has about 80,000 clones, about 80% seen once. Sequenced input: PBMCs. The receptors were sampled from a man between 50 and 59 years old in good health and CMV-seronegative.

This sequence joins TRBV28 and TRBJ2-1, with TRBD2 matching 7 bases. CDR1 and CDR2 from the germline V gene are MDHEN and SYDVKM. This CDR3 is built from 16 residues. V lost 8 bases and J lost 4; bases outside the gene matches: 14. The CDR3 is CASLSRAGLKYNEQFF. The CDR3 DNA sequence: TGTGCCAGCCTAAGTAGGGCGGGACTAAAATACAATGAGCAGTTCTTC.

This sequence joins TRBV6-1 and TRBJ2-4; tentative D call: TRBD1 (6 bases). Trimming removed 6 bases from V and 3 bases from J, with 9 bases in between. CDR3 length: 13 amino acids. Germline lookup yields CDR1 MNHNS and CDR2 SASEGT. The CDR3 region has the DNA TGTGCCAGCAGGCAGGGGTTCAAAAACATTCAGTACTTC. Protein sequence: CASRQGFKNIQYF.

The J gene is TRBJ2-4, the V gene TRBV13, with D maybe TRBD2 (6 bases). Germline CDR1 PRHDT, CDR2 FYEKMQ (reference sequence). Trimming stripped 5 bases from V and 5 bases from J, with 13 bases between. The length of the CDR3 is 14 residues. The CDR3 DNA reads as TGTGCCAGCAGCCCTCGGCGGGGCCAAAACATTCAGTACTTC. Protein product: CASSPRRGQNIQYF.

This clone was observed a single time. The chain combines TRBV7-9 with TRBJ2-7; maybe TRBD1 (5 bases). Trimming shortened V by 5 bases and J by 2 bases, and 16 bases separated the two germline ends. The V gene's germline CDR1 is SEHNR and CDR2 FQNEAQ (reference sequence). The CDR3 is 15 residues long. CDR3 loop: CASSAPQGAPYEQYF. For the CDR3, the DNA is TGTGCCAGCAGCGCCCCCCAGGGTGCGCCCTACGAGCAGTACTTC.

This sequence joins TRBV5-1 and TRBJ2-3, with D maybe TRBD1 (6 bases). The J call may be mistaken, given a closer DNA end match to TRBJ1-5. Germline lookup yields CDR1 SGHRS and CDR2 YFSETQ. CDR3 length equals 15 residues. The CDR3 DNA reads TGCGCCAGCAGTCCAGCGGGGGGGCCTGGAGATACGCAGCATTTT. It specifies CASSPAGGPGDTQHF.

This clone was recorded only once. The chain links TRBV18 to TRBJ2-1; the match to TRBD1 covers 7 bases. From germline, CDR1 is KGHSH and CDR2 LQKENI. V lost 4 bases, J lost 4 bases, and 19 bases stayed unmatched. This CDR3 region has 19 residues. CDR3 bases: TGTGCCAGCTCACAATCCTTACCATTTATCGGGACAGTTTACAATGAGCAGTTCTTC. Protein sequence: CASSQSLPFIGTVYNEQFF.

The chain employs TRBV6-5 and TRBJ2-7; tentative D call: TRBD1 (5 bases). The CDR3 totals 15 residues. Trimming took 2 bases from V and 3 from J, leaving 14 bases between them. The germline V gene has CDR1 MNHEY and CDR2 SVGAGI. CDR3 sequence (DNA): TGTGCCAGCAGTTACACCGTCCGGACAATCTACGAGCAGTACTTC. It encodes CASSYTVRTIYEQYF.

This clone is a singleton in its sample. The chain joins TRBV2 to TRBJ2-7, with TRBD2 identical over 11 bases. The CDR3 is made up of 15 amino acids. Trimming cost V 7 bases and J 3 bases; bases outside gene matches: 8. Germline V CDR1 and CDR2: SNHLY, FYNNEI. The CDR3 DNA sequence: TGTGCCAGCATTCCCATAGCGGGGGGGGGCTACGAGCAGTACTTC. It codes for CASIPIAGGGYEQYF.

The chain links TRBV6-1 to TRBJ2-2; TRBD1 aligns across 8 bases. V dropped 6 bases and J dropped 3; count of bases not matched to a gene: 6. Germline CDR1 is MNHNS and CDR2 is SASEGT. The CDR3 length is 15 residues. CDR3 residues: CASRGQGHDTGELFF. For the CDR3, the DNA is TGTGCCAGCAGAGGACAGGGCCACGACACCGGGGAGCTGTTTTTT.

In this sample, this clone turned up a few times. The V call is TRBV5-5, the J call TRBJ1-2, with D tentatively TRBD1 (6 bases). Germline CDR1 SGHKS, CDR2 YYEKEE (reference sequence). V was pared by 4 bases and J by 7 bases, with 17 bases between. This CDR3 contains 14 residues. DNA of the CDR3: TGTGCCAGCAGCCTAGGGAAGGGGGTTTCTGGCTACACCTTC. Translated: CASSLGKGVSGYTF.

This clone was detected a few times. The V call is TRBV7-2, the J call TRBJ2-5, with D possibly matching TRBD2 (6 bases). This CDR3 contains 15 residues. Deletions cut 5 bases from V and 4 bases from J, with 17 bases between. CDR1 is SGHTA and CDR2 is FQGNSA in the germline V gene. For the CDR3, the DNA is TGTGCCAGCAGCGGATTCGCGGGGCGGGGAGAGACCCAGTACTTC. This gives the protein CASSGFAGRGETQYF. Looking up the rest from reference TRBV7-2 and TRBJ2-5 gives the full variable domain: GAGVSQSPSNKVTEKGKDVELRCDPISGHTALYWYRQSLGQGLEFLIYFQGNSAPDKSGLPSDRFSAERTGGSVSTLTIQRTQQEDSAVYLCASSGFAGRGETQYFGPGTRLLVL.

The rearrangement joins TRBV9 to TRBJ1-3; no reliable D call. Germline V lookup: CDR1 SGDLS, CDR2 YYNGEE. The CDR3 consists of 13 residues. V lost 3 bases to trimming and J lost 0 bases, with 4 bases between them. The CDR3 bases are TGTGCCAGCAGCGGTAACTCTGGAAACACCATATATTTT. Its translation: CASSGNSGNTIYF.

In DNA form, the CDR3 reads TGTGCCAGCAGACCTGGGGCAGGGGGCGCCGGAGCCGAGCAGTACTTC. Its translation is CASRPGAGGAGAEQYF. The chain links TRBV9 to TRBJ2-7, with TRBD1 matching 8 bases. The CDR3 is made up of 16 amino acids. In germline, CDR1 is SGDLS, CDR2 YYNGEE. V lost 5 bases to trimming and J lost 6 bases; unmatched junction nucleotides: 16.

The rearrangement links TRBV25-1 to TRBJ2-7; D unresolved. Between the trimmed V and J ends, which lost 3 bases and 1 base, there was a span of 4 bases. Germline CDR1 is MGHDK and CDR2 is SYGVNS. There are 12 residues in the CDR3. The CDR3: CASSDSSYEQYF. The CDR3, as DNA: TGTGCCAGCAGTGACAGTTCCTACGAGCAGTACTTC.

The chain carries TRBV27 and TRBJ2-1; TRBD2 is a possible D gene (7 bases). CDR1 is MNHEY and CDR2 is SMNVEV in the germline V gene (reference sequence). The CDR3 is 16 residues long. V gave up 5 bases and J gave up 8 bases, with 22 bases separating them. This chain's CDR3 is CASSRVGGGGLYEQFF. The CDR3 DNA sequence: TGTGCCAGCAGTAGGGTGGGGGGGGGCGGTTTGTATGAGCAGTTCTTC.

CDR3 protein: CASSQQIGRDQPQHF. In DNA, the CDR3 is TGTGCCAGCAGCCAACAAATTGGTCGGGATCAGCCCCAGCATTTT. The chain has TRBV4-2 and TRBJ1-5; the D is unclear. V shed 2 bases and J shed 5 bases, with 13 bases lying between them. The CDR3 contains 15 residues. From germline, CDR1 is LGHNA and CDR2 YNFKEQ.

This clone has more than one count but fewer than ten. The J gene is TRBJ1-5, the V gene TRBV7-2, with D unresolved. Trimming took off 9 bases at V and 3 bases at J, with 12 bases between the two ends. The length of the CDR3 is 13 residues. From germline, CDR1 is SGHTA and CDR2 FQGNSA. CDR3 loop: CASAREANQPQHF. CDR3 nucleotides: TGTGCCAGTGCCAGAGAGGCCAATCAGCCCCAGCATTTT.

The chain employs TRBV10-3 and TRBJ2-7, with D uncertain. The CDR3 consists of 13 residues. The germline V gene encodes CDR1 ENHRY and CDR2 SYGVKD. V was trimmed by 3 bases and J by 2 bases, leaving 8 bases between them. The DNA for the CDR3 is TGTGCCATCAGTGATGCAGATACCTACGAGCAGTACTTC. Translated: CAISDADTYEQYF.

This chain connects TRBV7-3 to TRBJ2-3; TRBD2 matches 7 bases. The junction had 4 bases not matched to a gene; V was cut back by 0 bases and J by 4 bases. CDR1 and CDR2 from the germline V gene are SGHTA and FQGTGA. This CDR3 spans 15 amino acids. CDR3 region: CASSLTGLAADTQYF. The CDR3 DNA reads TGTGCCAGCAGCTTAACCGGGCTAGCGGCAGATACGCAGTATTTT.

This clone has more than one count but fewer than ten. The chain uses TRBV6-1 and TRBJ2-7, with 11 bases aligning to TRBD1. Germline assignment: CDR1 MNHNS and CDR2 SASEGT. CDR3 length: 16 amino acids. V trimming: 4 bases; J trimming: 5 bases; junction bases outside the gene matches: 10. In DNA form, the CDR3 reads TGTGCCAGCAGTGGACCTGAAACGGGACAGGGGGACGAGCAGTACTTC. It translates to CASSGPETGQGDEQYF.

The gene calls are TRBV27 and TRBJ1-1; no firm D call. The CDR3 length is 14 residues. V was cut by 6 bases and J by 3 bases, with 14 bases left in between. Looked up from germline, CDR1 is MNHEY and CDR2 is SMNVEV (reference sequence). The CDR3 sequence: CASRYETQYTEAFF. The DNA of the CDR3 is TGTGCCAGCAGATATGAGACTCAGTACACTGAAGCTTTCTTT.

The chain combines TRBV19 with TRBJ1-1, with a possible D match to TRBD1 (6 bases). Germline V CDR1 and CDR2: LNHDA, SQIVND (reference sequence). The CDR3 is made up of 14 amino acids. Trimming removed 4 bases from V and 4 bases from J, with 13 bases in between. The CDR3: CASSKERGGTEAFF. CDR3 DNA: TGTGCCAGTAGTAAAGAAAGAGGGGGCACTGAAGCTTTCTTT.

The CDR3 reads CASSLAYRDRKVDTQYF. CDR3 coding DNA: TGTGCCAGCAGCTTAGCCTATAGGGACAGAAAAGTAGATACGCAGTATTTT. The chain is built from TRBV7-9 and TRBJ2-3; 7 bases are a match to TRBD1. The V gene's germline CDR1 is SEHNR and CDR2 FQNEAQ (reference sequence). The V segment lost 0 bases and the J segment 5 bases; nucleotides outside the gene matches: 11. This CDR3 has 17 residues. Supplemented by reference TRBV7-9 and TRBJ2-3, the full variable domain reads DTGVSQNPRHKITKRGQNVTFRCDPISEHNRLYWYRQTLGQGPEFLTYFQNEAQLEKSRLLSDRFSAERPKGSFSTLEIQRTEQGDSAMYLCASSLAYRDRKVDTQYFGPGTRLTVL.

This clone was detected once. This chain connects TRBV28 to TRBJ2-3, with 9 bases identical to TRBD1. Germline V gives CDR1 MDHEN, CDR2 SYDVKM. There are 15 residues in the CDR3. The junction had 5 bases not matched to a gene; V was cut back by 5 bases and J by 2 bases. The CDR3 DNA sequence: TGTGCCAGCAGTAAGGACAGGGGCCTCACAGATACGCAGTATTTT. Amino acids: CASSKDRGLTDTQYF. The variable domain in full, with the rest retrieved from reference TRBV28 and TRBJ2-3, is DVKVTQSSRYLVKRTGEKVFLECVQDMDHENMFWYRQDPGLGLRLIYFSYDVKMKEKGDIPEGYSVSREKKERFSLILESASTNQTSMYLCASSKDRGLTDTQYFGPGTRLTVL.

This chain joins TRBV6-1 and TRBJ2-7, with 7 nucleotides matching TRBD1. The CDR3 is 14 amino acids. Germline trimming cut 9 bases from V and 6 bases from J; bases unmatched to any gene: 14. Per germline, CDR1 MNHNS and CDR2 SASEGT. The CDR3 here is CARSPRDSAGEQYF. The DNA of the CDR3 is TGTGCCAGGAGCCCTAGGGACAGCGCAGGCGAGCAGTACTTC.